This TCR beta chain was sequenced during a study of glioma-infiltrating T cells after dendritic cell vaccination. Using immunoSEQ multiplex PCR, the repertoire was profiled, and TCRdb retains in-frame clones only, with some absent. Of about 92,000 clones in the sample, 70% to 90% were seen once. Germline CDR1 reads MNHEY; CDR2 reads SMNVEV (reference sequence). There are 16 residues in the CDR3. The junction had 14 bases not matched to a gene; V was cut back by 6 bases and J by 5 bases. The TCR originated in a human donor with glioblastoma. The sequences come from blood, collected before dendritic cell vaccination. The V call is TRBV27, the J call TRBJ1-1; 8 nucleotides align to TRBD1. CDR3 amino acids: CASSEQGARGLTEAFF. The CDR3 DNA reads TGTGCCAGCAGCGAGCAGGGGGCGCGGGGATTGACTGAAGCTTTCTTT.